This T cell receptor beta chain is drawn from a study of low-dose radiotherapy and immunotherapy resistance in tumors. Study-level information: The study delivered 0.5 Gy per fraction every 2 weeks to Cohort 1, totaling 6.5 Gy. Patients took aspirin 300 mg by mouth once daily. This continued for four cycles, starting on cycle 1 day 1.

The germline CDR1 and CDR2 sequences are SQVTM and ANQGSEA. V was clipped by 1 base and J by 5 bases, with 11 bases between them. The CDR3 extends over 13 amino acids. Time point specified: after trial treatment. Treatment meaning: LDRT plus nivolumab, ipilimumab, low-dose cyclophosphamide and aspirin (RACIN trial). In the RACIN dose-escalation trial, donors got nivolumab plus ipilimumab with aspirin, cyclophosphamide and radiotherapy. Eligible patients had advanced solid tumors lacking tumor-infiltrating lymphocytes. Ten or more counts support this clonotype. Primers targeting TRAV and TRBV primed first-strand cDNA, covering alpha and beta chains. The authors ran around 20 PCR cycles to amplify TCRs with a constant-region primer and V-primer adapter. TCRdb used MiXCR to reprocess the reads, holding one entry per CDR3 protein. The table shows approximately 46,000 distinct CDR3 sequences, with 25% to 30% occurring only once.

This rearrangement joins TRBV29-1 to TRBJ2-5, with D possibly being TRBD1 or TRBD2 (6 bases each). The sequence came from a male donor with prostate cancer. The sequences come from PBMCs, collected after low-dose radiotherapy plus immunotherapy. CDR3 bases: TGCAGCGTTGAAGTCTGGGGGGCTGAGACCCAGTACTTC. This encodes CSVEVWGAETQYF.